This section outlines one T cell receptor (beta chain) sequence together with its context. Antigen: not known. Via MiXCR, TCRdb re-called the 5' RACE reads, giving one row per CDR3 protein. The table lists around 1.7 million distinct CDR3 sequences, 32% of them singletons. This record comes from a study of identical twins. The CDR3 sequence is 15 residues long. The ends lost 6 bases at V and 4 bases at J; junction bases unmatched: 8. Germline V gene lookup returns CDR1 MNHEY and CDR2 SMNVEV (reference sequence). Whole-study findings and limits: Twins showed weaker excess sharing in their beta out-of-frame sequences.

All donors were healthy Caucasians. This sequence originates from a newborn girl in good health. V gene TRBV27 combines with J gene TRBJ2-3; 9 bases line up with TRBD2. The sequenced material came from cord blood. The CDR3 sequence: CASRAGTSLPDTQYF. Written as DNA, the CDR3 is TGTGCCAGCAGGGCCGGGACTAGCCTGCCAGATACGCAGTATTTT.